The TCR beta chain under discussion was sequenced for a study of identical twins. TCRdb analysed the 5' RACE reads with MiXCR anew, one entry per CDR3 protein. The table shows 200,000 to 250,000 distinct CDR3 sequences, with 5.5% to 8% occurring only once. The CDR3 covers 13 residues. Germline-derived CDR1 and CDR2 are SGHTA and FQGTGA. V shed 6 bases and J 7 bases; nucleotides not matched to a gene: 8. This clonotype was seen more than once but under ten times. The data also belong to a second study, concerning yellow fever vaccine responses in identical twins.

The V and J genes are TRBV7-3 and TRBJ1-1, with 7 bases identical to TRBD1. This sequence originates from a young woman in good health. The material sequenced was memory (CD45RO+) T cells sorted from blood. CDR3 loop: CASRLDREGEAFF. CDR3 bases: TGTGCCAGCAGACTCGACAGGGAAGGTGAAGCTTTCTTT.